This T cell receptor beta chain was identified in a study of cytomegalovirus exposure and HLA in healthy donors. A multiplex PCR was run with 60 Vbeta primers and 13 Jbeta primers. Sequencing used immunoSEQ multiplex PCR; TCRdb keeps in-frame clones, though not all of them. The table includes fewer than 250,000 clones, about four fifths detected once. V lost 4 bases and J 3 bases, leaving 10 bases between the germline ends. Germline V gene data show CDR1 as MNHEY and CDR2 as SVGAGI. There are 14 residues in the CDR3. This chain connects TRBV6-5 to TRBJ1-5, with no clear D. The sample comprised PBMCs. The receptor was derived from a man aged 18 to 30 in good health and CMV-seronegative. The CDR3 sequence: CASSSGSHNQPQHF. CDR3 bases: TGTGCCAGCAGTTCCGGGTCCCACAATCAGCCCCAGCATTTT.